This T cell receptor (beta chain) derives from a study of T cells expressing NK-cell markers. Study-wide background: HCMV seropositivity marked seven of the eight sequenced donors; one was seronegative.

TCRdb reprocessed the 5' RACE reads and stores each CDR3 protein as one record, lacking DNA. This sample's clone table lists 250,000 to 300,000 distinct CDR3 sequences. The germline V gene has CDR1 SGHTA and CDR2 FQGNSA. This CDR3 is built from 16 residues. The source material was blood T cells: a sorted CD56 or NKG2C T cell subset, CD4+ or CD8+ T cells, or bulk PBMC T cells (not recorded which). The receptor comes from a man aged 18 to 29 in good health. This sequence joins TRBV7-2 and TRBJ2-5; the D call from TCRdb, TRBD2, cannot be confirmed without DNA. The CDR3 sequence is CASSLLAGAGKETQYF.